One sample yielded the 30 T cell receptor beta chains listed below, sequenced in a study of blood T cell repertoires in COVID-19. Generated by immunoSEQ multiplex PCR, the TCRdb table keeps only in-frame clones and is missing some. The table has approximately 30,000 clones, over 75% seen once. Sequenced: peripheral blood. The origin of the receptors is a human donor with active COVID-19. The donor label of this sample is uncertain.

The chain combines TRBV9 with TRBJ1-5; maybe TRBD1 (5 bases). Germline V gene lookup returns CDR1 SGDLS and CDR2 YYNGEE. The V and J ends lost 3 bases and 0 bases respectively, with 7 bases between them. The CDR3 totals 14 residues. CDR3 region: CASSGGGSNQPQHF. DNA of the CDR3: TGTGCCAGCAGCGGGGGGGGTAGCAATCAGCCCCAGCATTTT.

This rearrangement joins TRBV13 to TRBJ1-6; D is perhaps TRBD1 (5 bases). CDR3 size: 16 residues. Trimming stripped 0 bases from V and 5 bases from J, with 11 bases between. Germline CDR1 is PRHDT and CDR2 is FYEKMQ (reference sequence). The CDR3 spells CASSLGAGIHNSPLHF. CDR3 coding DNA: TGTGCCAGCAGCTTAGGGGCAGGGATCCATAATTCACCCCTCCACTTT.

This clone was recorded once. As DNA, the CDR3 is TGTGCCAGCAGCTTAGGGGGACTAGATTACGAGCAGTACTTC. It specifies CASSLGGLDYEQYF. This chain connects TRBV7-3 to TRBJ2-7, with 8 bases that match TRBD2. V lost 2 bases and J lost 4; bases outside the gene matches: 4. The CDR3 extends over 14 amino acids. Germline assignment: CDR1 SGHTA and CDR2 FQGTGA.

The CDR3 DNA reads TGTGCCAGCAGCTTACCGGGAGATAACTACGAGCAGTACTTC. It is translated as CASSLPGDNYEQYF. This chain uses TRBV5-4 with TRBJ2-7, with TRBD2 as a possible D gene (6 bases). Germline values: CDR1 SGHNT, CDR2 YYREEE (reference sequence). Trimming removed 2 bases from V and 3 bases from J, with 12 bases in between. The length of the CDR3 is 14 residues.

The chain carries TRBV9 and TRBJ1-2; 8 bases line up with TRBD1. Trimming cost V 1 base and J 8 bases; bases outside gene matches: 7. CDR3 length equals 14 residues. Germline loops: CDR1 SGDLS, CDR2 YYNGEE. CDR3 residues: CASSVNEQGGGYTF. CDR3 nucleotide sequence: TGTGCCAGCAGCGTAAACGAACAGGGGGGAGGCTACACCTTC.

This rearrangement joins TRBV4-3 to TRBJ2-7, with a weak D call TRBD1 (6 bases). CDR1 LGHNA and CDR2 YSLEER come from the germline V gene. Trimming took 2 bases from V and 6 from J, leaving 20 bases between them. The CDR3 runs to 16 residues. The CDR3 region is CASSQTGQSTTIEQYF. In nucleotides, the CDR3 is TGCGCCAGCAGCCAAACCGGACAGTCTACTACGATCGAGCAGTACTTC.

The chain carries TRBV4-2 and TRBJ2-1; D remains unclear. Germline CDR1 and CDR2: LGHNA and YNFKEQ. This CDR3 is 16 amino acids long. Trimming removed 1 base from V and 3 bases from J, with 13 bases in between. CDR3 protein: CASSQGIEISYNEQFF. CDR3 nucleotide sequence: TGTGCCAGCAGCCAAGGCATAGAAATAAGCTACAATGAGCAGTTCTTC.

The V and J genes are TRBV2 and TRBJ2-1; D is undetermined. The CDR3 spans 10 residues. Trimming cost V 6 bases and J 9 bases, with 6 bases left between them. The germline V gene encodes CDR1 SNHLY and CDR2 FYNNEI. The CDR3 DNA reads TGTGCCAGCAGATTCGGTGAGCAGTTCTTC. Encoded protein: CASRFGEQFF. Drawing the rest from reference TRBV2 and TRBJ2-1, the complete variable domain is EPEVTQTPSHQVTQMGQEVILRCVPISNHLYFYWYRQILGQKVEFLVSFYNNEISEKSEIFDDQFSVERPDGSNFTLKIRSTKLEDSAMYFCASRFGEQFFGPGTRLTVL.

The chain combines TRBV27 with TRBJ2-7; 10 bases are shared with TRBD1. There are 15 residues in the CDR3. Per the germline V gene, CDR1 is MNHEY and CDR2 is SMNVEV (reference sequence). J gave up 5 bases and V 2 bases, and 6 bases lay outside the gene matches. The CDR3 coding sequence is TGTGCCAGCAGTTTACCGGGACAGGGGAAACACGAGCAGTACTTC. Its translation: CASSLPGQGKHEQYF.

The chain employs TRBV5-1 and TRBJ2-5; D possibly corresponds to TRBD1 (5 bases). Germline CDR1 SGHRS, CDR2 YFSETQ. The CDR3 runs 14 residues. V dropped 0 bases and J dropped 4 bases, with 10 bases sitting between them. CDR3 loop: CASSLDTGVETQYF. The CDR3 bases are TGCGCCAGCAGCTTGGATACAGGAGTAGAGACCCAGTACTTC.

The chain has TRBV19 and TRBJ1-4; D might be TRBD1 (5 bases). V lost 5 bases and J 4 bases, leaving 11 bases between the germline ends. This CDR3 has 14 amino acids. CDR1 and CDR2 from the germline V gene are LNHDA and SQIVND (reference sequence). This CDR3 reads CASSPQGLNEKLFF. The DNA of the CDR3 is TGTGCCAGTAGTCCCCAGGGACTTAATGAAAAACTGTTTTTT.

The chain is built from TRBV7-8 and TRBJ2-5; weak D call: TRBD2 (5 bases). The CDR3 spans 13 residues. Germline V gives CDR1 SGHVS, CDR2 FQNEAQ. V lost 1 base and J lost 3, with 6 bases in between. In nucleotides, the CDR3 is TGTGCCAGCAGCTTAGGACTAAAAGAGACCCAGTACTTC. It encodes CASSLGLKETQYF.

This chain links TRBV12-1 with TRBJ2-7; the DNA was not used to check the table's D call, TRBD1. TRBV12-1 is assigned pseudogene status. The CDR3 runs 14 residues. The chain's CDR3 is CASSHSGQADEQYF. The CDR3 DNA reads TGTGCCAGCAGCCATTCGGGACAGGCTGACGAGCAGTACTTC.

J is TRBJ2-3 and V is TRBV7-2; 7 bases are shared with TRBD2. The CDR3 runs 14 residues. Unmatched junction bases numbered 7, after V lost 7 bases and J lost 3 bases. Germline V lookup: CDR1 SGHTA, CDR2 FQGNSA. The CDR3 DNA reads as TGTGCCAGCAACTCGGGGGGAACAACAGATACGCAGTATTTT. Amino acid sequence: CASNSGGTTDTQYF.

The chain has TRBV7-2 and TRBJ2-5; 7 nucleotides line up with TRBD1. V shed 6 bases and J 4 bases; nucleotides not matched to a gene: 11. The CDR3 contains 15 residues. The V gene's germline CDR1 is SGHTA and CDR2 FQGNSA. CDR3 residues: CASSAGTAFTETQYF. CDR3 in DNA: TGTGCCAGCAGTGCAGGGACAGCGTTCACAGAGACCCAGTACTTC.

V usage is TRBV25-1 and J usage is TRBJ2-1; D perhaps matches TRBD2 (6 bases). Looked up from germline, CDR1 is MGHDK and CDR2 is SYGVNS. Trimming cost V 6 bases and J 4 bases, with 16 bases left between them. There are 15 residues in the CDR3. The CDR3 reads CASSLRGLNYNEQFF. The CDR3, as DNA: TGTGCCAGCAGCCTGAGGGGACTGAATTACAATGAGCAGTTCTTC.

This chain connects TRBV6-5 to TRBJ1-4; D is uncertain. Germline CDR1 reads MNHEY; CDR2 reads SVGAGI. The CDR3 is made up of 13 amino acids. The germline V and J ends were trimmed by 6 bases and 5 bases, with 10 bases remaining between them. The CDR3 region has the DNA TGTGCCAGCAGAACCGGTAGAAATGAAAAACTGTTTTTT. Amino acids: CASRTGRNEKLFF.

The rearrangement joins TRBV2 to TRBJ2-5, with a weak D call TRBD1 (6 bases). This CDR3 region has 17 residues. Germline loops: CDR1 SNHLY, CDR2 FYNNEI. Trimming took off 9 bases at V and 8 bases at J, with 31 bases between the two ends. This CDR3 reads CASPQRDRTGFQGTQYF. In nucleotides, the CDR3 is TGTGCCAGTCCCCAACGGGATAGAACAGGGTTTCAAGGAACCCAGTACTTC.

The chain combines TRBV10-3 with TRBJ2-3; 9 bases fit TRBD1. The CDR3 has 14 amino acids. Germline values: CDR1 ENHRY, CDR2 SYGVKD. The ends lost 5 bases at V and 4 bases at J; junction bases unmatched: 4. Written as DNA, the CDR3 is TGTGCCATCAGTCGGGACAGGGCGCCAGATACGCAGTATTTT. Protein product: CAISRDRAPDTQYF.

This rearrangement joins TRBV11-3 to TRBJ2-2; TRBD2 matches at 11 bases. The CDR3 covers 14 residues. The germline CDR1 and CDR2 sequences are SGHNT and YENEEA. After removal of 3 bases from V and 6 bases from J, the junction contained 0 bases not matched to a gene. The CDR3 reads CASSFSGGAGELFF. The CDR3 coding sequence is TGTGCCAGCAGCTTTAGCGGGGGGGCCGGGGAGCTGTTTTTT.

This sequence joins TRBV28 and TRBJ2-1, with D perhaps matching TRBD2 (5 bases). Germline-derived CDR1 and CDR2 are MDHEN and SYDVKM. There are 17 residues in the CDR3. V was trimmed by 5 bases and J by 0 bases, leaving 17 bases between them. CDR3 amino acids: CASSTDREGNSYNEQFF. CDR3 DNA sequence: TGTGCCAGCAGTACGGACCGAGAGGGCAACTCCTACAATGAGCAGTTCTTC.

CDR3 bases: TGTGCCAGCAGTTTAGCCCCCGGGACAGGGATACACGAGCAGTACTTC. Its translation is CASSLAPGTGIHEQYF. The chain is built from TRBV27 and TRBJ2-7, with TRBD1 matching 9 bases. The CDR3 totals 16 residues. J was trimmed by 5 bases and V by 2 bases; bases with no gene match: 10. Looked up from germline, CDR1 is MNHEY and CDR2 is SMNVEV (reference sequence).

V gene TRBV10-3 combines with J gene TRBJ2-1; TRBD1 agrees at 8 bases. Germline V gene lookup returns CDR1 ENHRY and CDR2 SYGVKD. J was trimmed by 9 bases and V by 4 bases; bases with no gene match: 8. The CDR3 consists of 14 residues. The CDR3 protein is CAISGDRSGAEQFF. CDR3 coding DNA: TGTGCCATCAGTGGGGACAGGTCGGGAGCTGAGCAGTTCTTC.

The CDR3 DNA sequence: TGTGCCACCCAGGGGGTCGGAGAAGAGACCCAGTACTTC. Protein: CATQGVGEETQYF. V is TRBV24-1 and J is TRBJ2-5, with 7 bases lining up with TRBD1. From germline, CDR1 is KGHDR and CDR2 SFDVKD. After removal of 9 bases from V and 3 bases from J, the junction contained 6 bases not matched to a gene. The CDR3 runs to 13 residues.

This CDR3 is CASMIDRGGEKLFF. The DNA of the CDR3 is TGTGCCAGCATGATAGACAGGGGAGGGGAAAAACTGTTTTTT. The chain links TRBV2 to TRBJ1-4; 8 nucleotides align to TRBD1. V lost 7 bases and J lost 8; bases outside the gene matches: 9. In germline, CDR1 is SNHLY, CDR2 FYNNEI. The CDR3 loop spans 14 amino acids.

This sequence joins TRBV28 and TRBJ2-7; TRBD2 agrees at 9 bases. The CDR3 extends over 17 amino acids. Germline loops: CDR1 MDHEN, CDR2 SYDVKM. With V trimmed by 1 base and J by 6 bases, 13 bases remained unmatched. The CDR3 DNA follows: TGTGCCAGCAGTTTATCCCTCTGGGTAGCGGGAGTGCCCGAGCAGTACTTC. Its translation is CASSLSLWVAGVPEQYF.

The chain is built from TRBV7-6 and TRBJ2-1; the match to TRBD2 covers 8 bases. The V and J ends lost 1 base and 6 bases, in that order; junction bases with no gene match: 5. Germline V CDR1 and CDR2: SGHVS, FNYEAQ. CDR3 length: 15 residues. The CDR3 spells CASSLVGSGVNEQFF. CDR3 DNA: TGTGCCAGCAGCTTAGTGGGTAGCGGGGTCAATGAGCAGTTCTTC.

This chain uses TRBV18 with TRBJ2-2; TRBD2 aligns across 10 bases. The CDR3 consists of 18 residues. Germline CDR1 KGHSH, CDR2 LQKENI. Losses at the gene ends were 3 bases for V and 0 bases for J; bases not matched to a gene: 7. The CDR3 is CASSPGLLAGSNTGELFF. CDR3 bases: TGTGCCAGCTCACCTGGGTTACTAGCGGGATCGAACACCGGGGAGCTGTTTTTT.

This clone has only a few counts. This rearrangement joins TRBV7-2 to TRBJ1-5; D call uncertain. The CDR3 is 14 amino acids. Looked up from germline, CDR1 is SGHTA and CDR2 is FQGNSA. V was pared by 3 bases and J by 6 bases, with 12 bases between. CDR3: CASSFGGRGQPQHF. In nucleotides, the CDR3 is TGTGCCAGCAGCTTTGGCGGGCGAGGTCAGCCCCAGCATTTT.

The gene calls are TRBV7-2 and TRBJ2-7; 7 bases fit TRBD2. This CDR3 spans 14 amino acids. The V segment lost 2 bases and the J segment 1 base; nucleotides outside the gene matches: 2. Germline CDR1 and CDR2: SGHTA and FQGNSA. The CDR3 region has the DNA TGTGCCAGCAGCTTAACTAGCGCTTCCTACGAGCAGTACTTC. Its protein product is CASSLTSASYEQYF.